This T cell receptor beta chain stems from a study of CD8 T cells in ankylosing spondylitis. Germline CDR1 reads SQVTM; CDR2 reads ANQGSEA. This CDR3 comprises 12 residues. V dropped 6 bases and J dropped 5 bases, with 10 bases sitting between them. This clonotype was counted at least ten times. Each CDR3 protein is one row after TCRdb ran MiXCR on the 5' RACE reads. Altogether fewer than 200,000 distinct CDR3 sequences are present, 18% being singletons, with the ten largest covering approximately 4.3%. Input material: blood, either unsorted or a sorted T cell fraction (not recorded which). V usage is TRBV29-1 and J usage is TRBJ2-2; TRBD1 might be the D (5 bases). The TCR was taken from a male donor under 30 with ankylosing spondylitis or in good health (not recorded which). The CDR3: CSVSRGTGELFF. The CDR3 nucleotides are TGCAGCGTCAGTAGGGGTACCGGGGAGCTGTTTTTT.